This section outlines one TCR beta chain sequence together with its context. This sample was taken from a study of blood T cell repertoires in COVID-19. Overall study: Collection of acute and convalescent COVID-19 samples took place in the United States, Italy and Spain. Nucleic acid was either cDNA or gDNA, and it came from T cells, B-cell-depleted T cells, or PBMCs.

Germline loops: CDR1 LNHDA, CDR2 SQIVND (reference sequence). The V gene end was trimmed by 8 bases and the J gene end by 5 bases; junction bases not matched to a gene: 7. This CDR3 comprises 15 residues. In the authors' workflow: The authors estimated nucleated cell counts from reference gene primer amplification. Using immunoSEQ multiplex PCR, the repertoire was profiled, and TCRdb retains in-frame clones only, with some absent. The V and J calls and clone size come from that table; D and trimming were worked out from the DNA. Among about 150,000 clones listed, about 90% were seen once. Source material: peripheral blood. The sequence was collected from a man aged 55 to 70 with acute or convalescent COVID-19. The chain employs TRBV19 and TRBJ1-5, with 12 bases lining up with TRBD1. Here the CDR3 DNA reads TGTGCCAGTCGGAGCGGGACAGGGGGCCATCAGCCCCAGCATTTT. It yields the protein CASRSGTGGHQPQHF. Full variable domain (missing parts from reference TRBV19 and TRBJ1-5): DGGITQSPKYLFRKEGQNVTLSCEQNLNHDAMYWYRQDPGQGLRLIYYSQIVNDFQKGDIAEGYSVSREKKESFPLTVTSAQKNPTAFYLCASRSGTGGHQPQHFGDGTRLSIL.